This TCR beta chain was found in a study of T cells in Graves' hyperthyroidism and ophthalmopathy. Trimming removed 5 bases from V and 4 bases from J, with 17 bases in between. The CDR3 is made up of 15 amino acids. Per germline, CDR1 SGHVS and CDR2 FQNEAQ. It was RNA transcripts that yielded the amplified TCR beta CDR3 regions. During a first-round RT-PCR of the TCR CDR3, the HTBI primer set was used. TCRdb passed the multiplex PCR reads through MiXCR, listing each CDR3 protein once. The profile shows about 560,000 distinct CDR3 sequences, under 60% of them singletons. V gene TRBV7-8 combines with J gene TRBJ1-2, with D possibly TRBD1 on 6 matching bases. Material: peripheral blood or thyroid tissue (not recorded which). This receptor was identified in a woman in her late teens or twenties with Graves' hyperthyroidism. CDR3 coding DNA: TGTGCCAGCAGCCCCCTCGGACAGAGCCTCTATGGCTACACCTTC. Amino acid sequence: CASSPLGQSLYGYTF. The full variable domain, its missing parts supplied by reference TRBV7-8 and TRBJ1-2, is GAGVSQSPRYKVAKRGQDVALRCDPISGHVSLFWYQQALGQGPEFLTYFQNEAQLDKSGLPSDRFFAERPEGSVSTLKIQRTQQEDSAVYLCASSPLGQSLYGYTFGSGTRLTVV.